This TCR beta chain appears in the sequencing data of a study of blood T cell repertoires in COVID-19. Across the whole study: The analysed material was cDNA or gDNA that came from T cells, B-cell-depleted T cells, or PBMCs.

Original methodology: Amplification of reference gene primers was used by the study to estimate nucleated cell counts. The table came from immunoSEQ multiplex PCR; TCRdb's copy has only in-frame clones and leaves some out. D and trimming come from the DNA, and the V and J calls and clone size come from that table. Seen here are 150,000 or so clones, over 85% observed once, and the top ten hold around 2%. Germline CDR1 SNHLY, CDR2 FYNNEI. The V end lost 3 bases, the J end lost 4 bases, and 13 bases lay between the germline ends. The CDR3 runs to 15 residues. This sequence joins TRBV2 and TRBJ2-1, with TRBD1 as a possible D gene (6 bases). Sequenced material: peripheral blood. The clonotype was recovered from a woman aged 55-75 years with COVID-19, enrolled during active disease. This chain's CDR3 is CASSEEQGVYNEQFF. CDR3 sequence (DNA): TGTGCCAGCAGTGAGGAACAGGGAGTTTACAATGAGCAGTTCTTC.